Listed below are T cell receptor beta chains from one sample, sequenced in a study of human T cells and chemical hapten exposure. TCRdb re-derived calls from the RACE reads in MiXCR, one entry per CDR3 protein. The data show about 120,000 distinct CDR3 sequences, approximately 13% seen once. Sample: whole blood, taken in connection with sensitization to the hapten diphenylcyclopropenone (DPC). The origin of the receptors is a man between 18 and 35 years old with alopecia areata. Some clones in this sample may be carry-over from other donors' samples. CDR3s include the opening cysteine and the closing phenylalanine or tryptophan. The D gene is left open where the match is weak. Clone size, where shown, is once, few, many, or a class for clones that have expanded.

cdr3_nt: TGTGCCATCAACGACAGGGGCGAACCCACCGGGGAGCTGTTTTTT; cdr3_aa: CAINDRGEPTGELFF; v_call: TRBV10-3; clone_size: few; d_call: TRBD1; j_call: TRBJ2-2
cdr3_nt: TGTGCCAGCAGTACCCGGACCGTTTCCAGTGAAGCTTTCTTT; cdr3_aa: CASSTRTVSSEAFF; v_call: TRBV28; clone_size: NA; d_call: NA; j_call: TRBJ1-1
cdr3_nt: TGTGCCAGCAGCCATGTAAGGACTCAAGGGAATGAGCAGTTCTTC; cdr3_aa: CASSHVRTQGNEQFF; v_call: TRBV3-1; clone_size: NA; d_call: NA; j_call: TRBJ2-1
cdr3_nt: TGTGCCACCAGTGATTCAGGACAGTTAGCCAAAAACATTCAGTACTTC; cdr3_aa: CATSDSGQLAKNIQYF; v_call: TRBV24-1; clone_size: few; d_call: NA; j_call: TRBJ2-4
cdr3_nt: TGTGCCAGCAGCCGCGGACATTTTAACACTGAAGCTTTCTTT; cdr3_aa: CASSRGHFNTEAFF; v_call: TRBV7-3; clone_size: many; d_call: NA; j_call: TRBJ1-1
cdr3_nt: TGCAGTGCTTCGGACAGGGGGCTCACAGATACGCAGTATTTT; cdr3_aa: CSASDRGLTDTQYF; v_call: TRBV20-1; clone_size: NA; d_call: TRBD1; j_call: TRBJ2-3
cdr3_nt: TGTGCCAGCACCGGGATCCAGCCGAGGGAGCAGTACTTC; cdr3_aa: CASTGIQPREQYF; v_call: TRBV2; clone_size: few; d_call: NA; j_call: TRBJ2-7
cdr3_nt: TGTGCCAGCAGTAGTAACAGAGAGACCCAGTACTTC; cdr3_aa: CASSSNRETQYF; v_call: TRBV2; clone_size: NA; d_call: NA; j_call: TRBJ2-5
cdr3_nt: TGTGCCAGCAGTTACCTTGGGACAGCAGATGGATCACCCCTCCACTTT; cdr3_aa: CASSYLGTADGSPLHF; v_call: TRBV6-5; clone_size: few; d_call: TRBD1; j_call: TRBJ1-6
cdr3_nt: TGTGCCAGCAGCGTAGCGGGGTTCCCGGATACGCAGTATTTT; cdr3_aa: CASSVAGFPDTQYF; v_call: TRBV9; clone_size: NA; d_call: NA; j_call: TRBJ2-3
cdr3_nt: TGTGCCAGTGGACAGCAGAACTCTGGAAACACCATATATTTT; cdr3_aa: CASGQQNSGNTIYF; v_call: TRBV12-3/TRBV12-4; clone_size: NA; d_call: NA; j_call: TRBJ1-3
cdr3_nt: TGTGCCAGCAGTCCGAGGACAGGGAAAACAGATACGCAGTATTTT; cdr3_aa: CASSPRTGKTDTQYF; v_call: TRBV6-2/TRBV6-3; clone_size: NA; d_call: TRBD1; j_call: TRBJ2-3
cdr3_nt: TGTGCCAGCACCCCTGGTGGGCGGGGGAGCACTGAAGCTTTCTTT; cdr3_aa: CASTPGGRGSTEAFF; v_call: TRBV28; clone_size: many; d_call: NA; j_call: TRBJ1-1
cdr3_nt: TGTGCCATCAGTGGACAGGGGGCGAGCAATGAGCAGTTCTTC; cdr3_aa: CAISGQGASNEQFF; v_call: TRBV10-3; clone_size: NA; d_call: TRBD1; j_call: TRBJ2-1
cdr3_nt: TGTGCCAGCAGCTCCGACGGGACGGCCACCGGGGAGCTGTTTTTT; cdr3_aa: CASSSDGTATGELFF; v_call: TRBV7-3; clone_size: NA; d_call: NA; j_call: TRBJ2-2
cdr3_nt: TGCAGCGTCGACAGGGTCGGGACTGAAGCTTTCTTT; cdr3_aa: CSVDRVGTEAFF; v_call: TRBV29-1; clone_size: many; d_call: TRBD1; j_call: TRBJ1-1
cdr3_nt: TGCAGCGTTGAAGATTTAGCGGGGCCACGTAATGAGCAGTTCTTC; cdr3_aa: CSVEDLAGPRNEQFF; v_call: TRBV29-1; clone_size: NA; d_call: TRBD2; j_call: TRBJ2-1
cdr3_nt: TGTGCCAGCAGTTACAGGATTGGGGGTCGCAATGAGCAGTTCTTC; cdr3_aa: CASSYRIGGRNEQFF; v_call: TRBV6-5; clone_size: many; d_call: NA; j_call: TRBJ2-1
cdr3_nt: TGCGCCAGCAGCAAAGACGCTAGCGGGGGGCGGGAGACCCAGTACTTC; cdr3_aa: CASSKDASGGRETQYF; v_call: TRBV4-3; clone_size: few; d_call: TRBD2; j_call: TRBJ2-5
cdr3_nt: TGCGCCAGCAGCCAAGATAGGGTCGGGGAGCTGTTTTTT; cdr3_aa: CASSQDRVGELFF; v_call: TRBV4-3; clone_size: many; d_call: NA; j_call: TRBJ2-2
cdr3_nt: TGTGCCAGCAGTCAACAATACAATGAGCAGTTCTTC; cdr3_aa: CASSQQYNEQFF; v_call: TRBV6-2/TRBV6-3; clone_size: many; d_call: NA; j_call: TRBJ2-1
cdr3_nt: TGTGCCAGCAGCTTCCGGCAGGGTCCCGGTGAAGCTTTCTTT; cdr3_aa: CASSFRQGPGEAFF; v_call: TRBV7-2; clone_size: few; d_call: NA; j_call: TRBJ1-1
cdr3_nt: TGCGCCAGCAGCTTTCTCATGTCGGGGTCCGAGCAGTACTTC; cdr3_aa: CASSFLMSGSEQYF; v_call: TRBV5-1; clone_size: few; d_call: NA; j_call: TRBJ2-7
cdr3_nt: TGTGCCAGCAGTTCCTTGGGGCCAAATCAGCCCCAGCATTTT; cdr3_aa: CASSSLGPNQPQHF; v_call: TRBV6-2/TRBV6-3; clone_size: NA; d_call: NA; j_call: TRBJ1-5
cdr3_nt: TGTGCCAGCAGCCTCACCCGGGAGTCGGATGAAAAACTGTTTTTT; cdr3_aa: CASSLTRESDEKLFF; v_call: TRBV5-6; clone_size: NA; d_call: NA; j_call: TRBJ1-4
cdr3_nt: TGCAGCGCGGGGGGCTCTTACGAGCAGTACTTC; cdr3_aa: CSAGGSYEQYF; v_call: TRBV29-1; clone_size: few; d_call: NA; j_call: TRBJ2-7
cdr3_nt: TGTGCCATCAGTGTAGGGCAACTTACCGGGGAGCTGTTTTTT; cdr3_aa: CAISVGQLTGELFF; v_call: TRBV10-3; clone_size: few; d_call: NA; j_call: TRBJ2-2
cdr3_nt: TGTGCCAGCAGCCAAGAAGGGGGCGCAGATACGCAGTATTTT; cdr3_aa: CASSQEGGADTQYF; v_call: TRBV4-2; clone_size: few; d_call: TRBD1; j_call: TRBJ2-3
cdr3_nt: TGCAGCGCCGTGGGACAAGCAACTAATGAAAAACTGTTTTTT; cdr3_aa: CSAVGQATNEKLFF; v_call: TRBV29-1; clone_size: many; d_call: NA; j_call: TRBJ1-4
cdr3_nt: TGTGCCAGCAGCTTGGTCCCAGCAGAGACCCAGTACTTC; cdr3_aa: CASSLVPAETQYF; v_call: TRBV5-4; clone_size: many; d_call: NA; j_call: TRBJ2-5
cdr3_nt: TGCAGTGCTAGACCTCGACTCAGGGGGAGTGTAAACTATGGCTACACCTTC; cdr3_aa: CSARPRLRGSVNYGYTF; v_call: TRBV20-1; clone_size: NA; d_call: TRBD1; j_call: TRBJ1-2
cdr3_nt: TGTGCCAGCTCCCGAGGGACTAGCGGGGGGGCCGACAATGAGCAGTTCTTC; cdr3_aa: CASSRGTSGGADNEQFF; v_call: TRBV18; clone_size: NA; d_call: TRBD2; j_call: TRBJ2-1